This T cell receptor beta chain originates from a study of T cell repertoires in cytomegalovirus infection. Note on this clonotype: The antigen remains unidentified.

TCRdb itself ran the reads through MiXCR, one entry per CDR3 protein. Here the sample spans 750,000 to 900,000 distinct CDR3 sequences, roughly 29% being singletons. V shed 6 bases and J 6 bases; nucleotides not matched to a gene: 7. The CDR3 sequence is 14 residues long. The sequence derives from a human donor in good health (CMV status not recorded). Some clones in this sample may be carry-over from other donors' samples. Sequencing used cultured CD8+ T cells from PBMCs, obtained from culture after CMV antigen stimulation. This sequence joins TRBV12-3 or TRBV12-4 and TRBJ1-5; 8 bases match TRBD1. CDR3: CASSPTGTGQPQHF. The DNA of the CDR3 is TGTGCCAGCAGCCCCACAGGGACAGGTCAGCCCCAGCATTTT.